This T cell receptor beta chain was observed in a study of cytomegalovirus exposure and HLA in healthy donors. Study-wide results and limits: Upon later analysis, TCR association rates were observed to vary by HLA locus, being highest for DRB1 and lowest for HLA-C.

There are 13 residues in the CDR3. CDR1 and CDR2 (germline): SEHNR, FQNEAQ (reference sequence). With 1 base removed from V and 4 bases from J, the gap between germline ends came to 7 bases. In its sample, this clone was seen a few times. The antigen remains undetermined. Amplification used 60 Vbeta primers and 13 Jbeta primers. Libraries were prepared by immunoSEQ multiplex PCR; TCRdb keeps only in-frame clonotypes and omits some of them. The sample contains under 200,000 clones, over 70% of which appear only once. The source is a man in his fifties in good health and CMV-seropositive. The V call is TRBV7-9, the J call TRBJ1-2; D remains unclear. Sequenced material: PBMCs. CDR3 coding DNA: TGTGCCAGCAGCTTAGTGACTGGCTATGGCTACACCTTC. It codes for CASSLVTGYGYTF.